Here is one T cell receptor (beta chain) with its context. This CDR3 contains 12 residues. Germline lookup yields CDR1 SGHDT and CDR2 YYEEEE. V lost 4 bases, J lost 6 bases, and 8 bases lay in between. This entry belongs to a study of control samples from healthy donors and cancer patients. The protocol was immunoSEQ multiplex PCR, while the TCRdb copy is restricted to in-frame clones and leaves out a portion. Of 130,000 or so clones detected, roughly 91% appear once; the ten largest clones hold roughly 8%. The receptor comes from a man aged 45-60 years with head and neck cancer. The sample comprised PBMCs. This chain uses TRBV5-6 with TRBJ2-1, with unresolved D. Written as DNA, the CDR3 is TGTGCCAGCAGCACAGAGAGCAATGAGCAGTTCTTC. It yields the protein CASSTESNEQFF.